Included here is one T cell receptor beta chain sequence, with context. CDR1 and CDR2 from the germline V gene are SGDLS and YYNGEE. V lost 3 bases, J lost 7 bases, and 7 bases stayed unmatched. The CDR3 contains 15 residues. The sample is drawn from a study of blood T cell repertoires in COVID-19. About the research overall: The United States, Italy and Spain supplied acute and convalescent COVID-19 samples. PBMCs, B-cell-depleted T cells, or T cells provided the cDNA or gDNA that made up the material.

As handled by the study authors: Quantification of nucleated cells was approximated via reference gene primer amplification. Assay used: immunoSEQ multiplex PCR; TCRdb lists only in-frame clones, some missing. V, J and clone size are taken as reported in that table, and D and trimming were inferred from the DNA itself. The data show about 94,000 clones, 84% seen once. The sample consisted of peripheral blood. The clonotype was recovered from a man aged 55-75 years with acute or convalescent COVID-19. The chain combines TRBV9 with TRBJ2-1; 10 bases are shared with TRBD2. For the CDR3, the DNA is TGTGCCAGCAGCGCCGCTAGCGGGGGCGGAAATGAGCAGTTCTTC. Translating gives CASSAASGGGNEQFF.